The rows below give T cell receptor beta chains drawn from one sample of a study of T cell responses to AZD1222 COVID-19 vaccine. The assay was immunoSEQ multiplex PCR, and TCRdb's table has in-frame clones only and misses some. The profile covers about 170,000 clones, with roughly 89% appearing a single time and 1.5% to 2% taken by the ten largest. Material: peripheral blood, obtained on day 0 of AZD1222 vaccination. Source of these receptors: an adult in good health. The CDR3 runs from the conserved cysteine through the conserved F or W. A D gene is named only where the DNA matches it firmly. The size field is filled for only some rows; it gives once, few, many or a size class.

j_call v_call clone_size d_call cdr3_aa cdr3_nt
TRBJ1-1 TRBV2 - - CASSVQGPTEAFF TGTGCCAGCAGTGTGCAGGGGCCAACTGAAGCTTTCTTT
TRBJ2-1 TRBV20-1 - - CSASSYGSSYNEQFF TGCAGTGCTAGTTCGTACGGGAGCTCCTACAATGAGCAGTTCTTC
TRBJ2-3 TRBV6-5 - - CASRETGTDTQYF TGTGCCAGCAGGGAGACAGGCACAGATACGCAGTATTTT
TRBJ1-2 TRBV12-3/TRBV12-4 - - CASNLRGPSGYTF TGTGCCAGCAACTTAAGGGGACCTAGTGGCTACACCTTC
TRBJ1-1 TRBV27 - - CASSLFSGGGTEAFF TGTGCCAGCAGTTTATTTTCTGGGGGGGGCACTGAAGCTTTCTTT
TRBJ1-5 TRBV5-8 - - CASSLGHLSNQPQHF TGTGCCAGCAGCTTGGGACACCTTAGCAATCAGCCCCAGCATTTT
TRBJ1-3 TRBV24-1 - - CATRDTSGNTIYF TGTGCCACCAGGGACACCTCTGGAAACACCATATATTTT
TRBJ2-4 TRBV5-1 - - CASSLGEQLAKNIQYF TGCGCCAGCAGCTTGGGGGAGCAGTTAGCCAAAAACATTCAGTACTTC
TRBJ2-2 TRBV19 - TRBD1 CASRQGARTGELFF TGTGCCAGCAGACAGGGGGCTCGGACCGGGGAGCTGTTTTTT
TRBJ1-2 TRBV4-2 - - CASSQDRGDGYTF TGTGCCAGCAGCCAAGACAGGGGAGATGGCTACACCTTC
TRBJ2-7 TRBV30 once TRBD1 CAWSVGTAEQYF TGTGCCTGGAGTGTGGGGACAGCCGAGCAGTACTTC
TRBJ1-6 TRBV30 - - CAWRGFGGSSYNSPLHF TGTGCCTGGAGGGGCTTTGGGGGGAGCTCCTATAATTCACCCCTCCACTTT
TRBJ2-5 TRBV3-1/TRBV3-2 once - CASSPRSNQETQYF TGTGCCAGCAGCCCTCGGTCGAACCAAGAGACCCAGTACTTC
TRBJ2-2 TRBV10-3 - TRBD2 CAISATSGATGELFF TGTGCCATCAGTGCCACTAGCGGGGCTACCGGGGAGCTGTTTTTT
TRBJ1-4 TRBV7-9 - - CASSSTANNEKLFF TGTGCCAGCAGCTCCACAGCTAACAATGAAAAACTGTTTTTT
TRBJ2-2 TRBV4-2 - TRBD1 CASSQDATGGQLFF TGTGCCAGCAGCCAAGATGCGACAGGGGGACAGCTGTTTTTT
TRBJ1-1 TRBV19 once - CASRDRTAYNTEAFF TGTGCCAGTAGGGATAGGACGGCTTACAACACTGAAGCTTTCTTT
TRBJ1-2 TRBV5-1 - TRBD1 CASTITGGDSYGYTF TGCGCCAGCACCATTACAGGGGGCGATAGCTATGGCTACACCTTC
TRBJ2-1 TRBV4-2 - TRBD1 CASSQEGQGLNEQFF TGTGCCAGCAGCCAAGAGGGACAGGGTTTGAATGAGCAGTTCTTC
TRBJ1-2 TRBV28 - - CASSFNRASLYGYTF TGTGCCAGCAGTTTTAACAGGGCCAGCCTCTATGGCTACACCTTC
TRBJ1-2 TRBV29-1 - - CSVVGRNNYGYTF TGCAGCGTTGTAGGCCGAAATAACTATGGCTACACCTTC
TRBJ2-7 TRBV23-1 - - CASSQSKAREDHEQYF TGCGCCAGCAGTCAATCGAAAGCGAGGGAAGACCACGAGCAGTACTTC
TRBJ1-2 TRBV4-2 - TRBD1 CASSQGQVPNYGYTF TGTGCCAGCAGCCAGGGACAGGTCCCTAACTATGGCTACACCTTC
TRBJ1-6 TRBV28 - - CASSLPDWPLHF TGTGCCAGCAGTTTACCGGATTGGCCCCTCCACTTT
TRBJ2-3 TRBV10-3 - - CAIRLGGDTQYF TGTGCCATCAGGCTAGGGGGAGATACGCAGTATTTT
TRBJ2-1 TRBV5-3 - - CARSFYEGVGDYEQFF TGTGCCAGAAGCTTTTATGAGGGAGTGGGGGACTATGAGCAGTTCTTC
TRBJ2-3 TRBV5-6 once - CASSQGQMDTQYF TGTGCCAGCAGCCAAGGACAGATGGATACGCAGTATTTT
TRBJ2-5 TRBV7-2 - TRBD2 CASSGLAGGQETQYF TGTGCCAGCAGCGGACTAGCGGGAGGCCAAGAGACCCAGTACTTC
TRBJ2-1 TRBV2 - - CASSPLSALGNEQFF TGTGCCAGCAGTCCCCTTTCCGCCCTGGGCAATGAGCAGTTCTTC
TRBJ1-2 TRBV3-1/TRBV3-2 - - CASSPGEVGGYTF TGTGCCAGCAGCCCCGGAGAGGTCGGTGGCTACACCTTC
TRBJ1-2 TRBV7-9 once - CASSLASTSAHGYTF TGTGCCAGCAGCTTAGCAAGTACCTCAGCTCATGGCTACACCTTC
TRBJ1-5 TRBV25-1 - TRBD1 CASSETGSNQPQHF TGTGCCAGCAGTGAGACAGGGAGCAATCAGCCCCAGCATTTT
TRBJ2-7 TRBV5-4 - - CASSFFGTSLLEQYF TGTGCCAGCAGCTTCTTCGGGACATCACTTCTAGAGCAGTACTTC
TRBJ1-6 TRBV30 - - CAWSRDRGNSPLHF TGTGCCTGGAGCAGAGATAGAGGAAATTCACCCCTCCACTTT
TRBJ1-1 TRBV7-9 - TRBD1 CASSAGGRNTEAFF TGTGCCAGCAGCGCAGGGGGCCGGAACACTGAAGCTTTCTTT
TRBJ2-2 TRBV9 - - CASSVRGAGNTGELFF TGTGCCAGCAGCGTAAGGGGGGCGGGAAACACCGGGGAGCTGTTTTTT
TRBJ2-2 TRBV5-1 - - CASSHGTANTGELFF TGCGCCAGCAGCCACGGGACGGCGAACACCGGGGAGCTGTTTTTT
TRBJ1-5 TRBV19 - TRBD1 CASSISGLQGAQPQHF TGTGCCAGTAGTATATCTGGGTTACAGGGGGCTCAGCCCCAGCATTTT
TRBJ1-5 TRBV6-5 - TRBD1 CASTLGQGSNQPQHF TGTGCCAGCACCTTAGGACAGGGATCCAATCAGCCCCAGCATTTT
TRBJ1-2 TRBV15 - TRBD1 CATSREDRVHGYTF TGTGCCACCAGCAGGGAGGACAGGGTCCATGGCTACACCTTC
TRBJ2-3 TRBV5-1 - - CASSLSTTNTDTQYF TGCGCCAGCAGCTTATCGACGACTAACACAGATACGCAGTATTTT
TRBJ2-1 TRBV24-1 once TRBD1 CATSDRDRESRNEQFF TGTGCCACCAGTGATCGAGACAGGGAGTCCCGCAATGAGCAGTTCTTC
TRBJ1-5 TRBV9 - - CASSVGGVTQPQHF TGTGCCAGCAGCGTAGGTGGGGTAACTCAGCCCCAGCATTTT
TRBJ1-3 TRBV4-1 few - CASSQGPSGNTIYF TGCGCCAGCAGCCAAGGACCTTCCGGAAACACCATATATTTT
TRBJ1-6 TRBV7-2 - TRBD1 CASSQQDRFGSPLHF TGTGCCAGCAGCCAACAGGACAGGTTCGGCTCACCCCTCCACTTT
TRBJ1-2 TRBV4-3 - TRBD1 CASSQERDRGVTNYGYTF TGCGCCAGCAGCCAAGAACGTGACAGGGGTGTAACCAACTATGGCTACACCTTC
TRBJ2-2 TRBV7-2 - - CASSLRTANTGELFF TGTGCCAGCAGCTTAAGGACGGCGAACACCGGGGAGCTGTTTTTT
TRBJ1-1 TRBV19 - - CASSIRTVPNEAFF TGTGCCAGTAGTATACGAACGGTCCCAAACGAAGCTTTCTTT
TRBJ2-5 TRBV28 once TRBD2 CASSSGLAGWYQETQYF TGTGCCAGCAGTTCAGGACTAGCGGGTTGGTACCAAGAGACCCAGTACTTC
TRBJ1-2 TRBV29-1 once - CSVAPRGFYGYTF TGCAGCGTTGCCCCCCGGGGTTTCTATGGCTACACCTTC
TRBJ2-3 TRBV19 - - CASSIRPTDTQYF TGTGCCAGTAGTATAAGACCCACAGATACGCAGTATTTT